The 25 T cell receptor beta chains listed next were all sequenced from one sample in a study of T cell responses to AZD1222 COVID-19 vaccine. Only in-frame clones appear in the TCRdb table, and some are missing; sequencing was by immunoSEQ multiplex PCR. The sample holds some 96,000 clones, about 86% seen once. The sample here was peripheral blood, taken on day 0 of AZD1222 vaccination. The receptors were gathered from an adult in good health.

Only a few counts were recorded for this clone. The rearrangement joins TRBV9 to TRBJ1-2, with TRBD1 as a possible D gene (6 bases). The V gene lost 4 bases and the J gene lost 8 bases, with 12 bases spanning the gap. The length of the CDR3 is 12 residues. The germline CDR1 and CDR2 sequences are SGDLS and YYNGEE. DNA for the CDR3: TGTGCCAGCAGCACCGACAGGTGGGGCTACACCTTC. Protein product: CASSTDRWGYTF.

CDR3 sequence (DNA): TGTGCCAGCAGTAAGATTGCAACTAATGAAAAACTGTTTTTT. It encodes CASSKIATNEKLFF. V and J are TRBV28 and TRBJ1-4; D is undetermined. This CDR3 is 14 amino acids long. Trimming cost V 5 bases and J 0 bases, with 7 bases left between them. From germline, CDR1 is MDHEN and CDR2 SYDVKM.

This clone is a singleton in its sample. The chain carries TRBV10-2 and TRBJ1-1, with D uncertain. CDR3 length: 14 residues. Germline V gene sequence: CDR1 WSHSY, CDR2 SAAADI. V was clipped by 5 bases and J by 0 bases, with 10 bases between them. The DNA for the CDR3 is TGCGCCAGCAGTCGAGGCATCATGAACACTGAAGCTTTCTTT. It translates to CASSRGIMNTEAFF.

The J gene is TRBJ2-5, the V gene TRBV7-9; 8 bases align to TRBD1. This CDR3 has 14 residues. Germline CDR1 SEHNR, CDR2 FQNEAQ (reference sequence). The DNA of the CDR3 is TGTGCAAGCCAATCCCAGGGGGCGGTGGAGACCCAGTACTTC. Translation: CASQSQGAVETQYF.

This chain connects TRBV7-9 to TRBJ2-7; D remains unclear. The length of the CDR3 is 13 residues. Germline V gene sequence: CDR1 SEHNR, CDR2 FQNEAQ (reference sequence). V was cut by 8 bases and J by 2 bases, with 13 bases left in between. The CDR3 sequence is CASGRSAAYEQYF. The DNA of the CDR3 is TGTGCCAGCGGCAGGTCCGCTGCCTACGAGCAGTACTTC.

The chain has TRBV3-1 (or the pseudogene TRBV3-2) and TRBJ2-7; the D is unclear. The germline V gene has CDR1 LGHDT and CDR2 YNNKEL (reference sequence). V gave up 5 bases and J gave up 4 bases, with 9 bases separating them. The CDR3 runs to 12 residues. CDR3 protein: CASSSSGYEQYF. The DNA for the CDR3 is TGTGCCAGCAGCTCCTCTGGGTACGAGCAGTACTTC.

CDR3 in amino acids: CASSLDSHRNTEAFF. DNA of the CDR3: TGTGCCAGCAGCTTAGATAGTCATCGGAACACTGAAGCTTTCTTT. The genes are TRBV11-3 and TRBJ1-1, with D unclear. This CDR3 has 15 residues. The germline CDR1 and CDR2 sequences are SGHNT and YENEEA. Trimming removed 0 bases from V and 1 base from J, with 9 bases in between.

This clone showed up just a few times. The chain recombines TRBV11-3 with TRBJ2-7; unclear D gene. The CDR3 covers 11 residues. Trimming removed 4 bases from V and 4 bases from J, with 5 bases in between. Germline values: CDR1 SGHNT, CDR2 YENEEA. CDR3: CASSSIYEQYF. As DNA, the CDR3 is TGTGCCAGCAGCTCCATATACGAGCAGTACTTC.

CDR3 bases: TGTGCCAGTAGTACGAGTCGGAGGAACAAAAACTATGGCTACACCTTC. It specifies CASSTSRRNKNYGYTF. V is TRBV19 and J is TRBJ1-2; D remains ambiguous. Per germline, CDR1 LNHDA and CDR2 SQIVND (reference sequence). V lost 4 bases to trimming and J lost 2 bases, with 17 bases between them. CDR3 length: 16 amino acids. Full variable domain (remainder filled in from reference TRBV19 and TRBJ1-2): DGGITQSPKYLFRKEGQNVTLSCEQNLNHDAMYWYRQDPGQGLRLIYYSQIVNDFQKGDIAEGYSVSREKKESFPLTVTSAQKNPTAFYLCASSTSRRNKNYGYTFGSGTRLTVV.

The V and J genes are TRBV6-5 and TRBJ2-5; TRBD2 might be the D (6 bases). CDR3 size: 15 residues. V lost 0 bases, J lost 5 bases, and 13 bases lay in between. Germline V gives CDR1 MNHEY, CDR2 SVGAGI. The CDR3 coding sequence is TGTGCCAGCAGTTACTCAGACTCCCGGGGGGAGACCCAGTACTTC. Protein product: CASSYSDSRGETQYF.

In this sample, this clone turned up once. The chain recombines TRBV2 with TRBJ2-7; 8 bases map to TRBD1. The junction had 5 bases not matched to a gene; V was cut back by 4 bases and J by 3 bases. CDR1 and CDR2 from the germline V gene are SNHLY and FYNNEI. There are 14 residues in the CDR3. The DNA of the CDR3 is TGTGCCAGCAGTGCGCAGGGGGCGGGCTACGAGCAGTACTTC. This gives the protein CASSAQGAGYEQYF.

The V and J genes are TRBV19 and TRBJ1-2; perhaps TRBD1 as D (5 bases). Germline CDR1 and CDR2: LNHDA and SQIVND (reference sequence). V was pared by 2 bases and J by 7 bases, with 17 bases between. CDR3 size: 15 residues. As DNA, the CDR3 is TGTGCCAGTAGTATAATCCGGCAGGGAGAGATTGGCTACACCTTC. It is translated as CASSIIRQGEIGYTF.

V is TRBV5-1 and J is TRBJ2-6; D is unresolved. The CDR3 sequence is 16 residues long. V was clipped by 4 bases and J by 0 bases, with 11 bases between them. Germline-derived CDR1 and CDR2 are SGHRS and YFSETQ. In nucleotides, the CDR3 is TGCGCCAGCAGCGCGGAACCTTTCTCTGGGGCCAACGTCCTGACTTTC. Its translation is CASSAEPFSGANVLTF. The entire variable domain, with the rest obtained from reference TRBV5-1 and TRBJ2-6, is as follows: KAGVTQTPRYLIKTRGQQVTLSCSPISGHRSVSWYQQTPGQGLQFLFEYFSETQRNKGNFPGRFSGRQFSNSRSEMNVSTLELGDSALYLCASSAEPFSGANVLTFGAGSRLTVL.

This clone was seen only once. The V gene is TRBV7-8, the J gene TRBJ2-2; D uncertain. The CDR3 covers 12 residues. The germline V and J ends were trimmed by 2 bases and 8 bases, with 6 bases remaining between them. The V gene's germline CDR1 is SGHVS and CDR2 FQNEAQ. CDR3 amino acids: CASSLSFGELFF. CDR3 DNA sequence: TGTGCCAGCAGCTTATCCTTTGGGGAGCTGTTTTTT.

The rearrangement uses TRBV27 and TRBJ2-2; D is unresolved. The germline CDR1 and CDR2 sequences are MNHEY and SMNVEV (reference sequence). The ends were cut back, 0 bases at V and 5 bases at J, with 7 bases in the middle. The CDR3 loop spans 14 amino acids. Written as DNA, the CDR3 is TGTGCCAGCAGTTTATCTCCGGAGACCGGGGAGCTGTTTTTT. This encodes CASSLSPETGELFF.

This chain uses TRBV7-9 with TRBJ1-6; no definite D call. Trimming left V 3 bases short and J 10 bases short, with 10 bases between. CDR3 length: 13 residues. Germline V gene data show CDR1 as SEHNR and CDR2 as FQNEAQ (reference sequence). The chain's CDR3 is CASSFASYSPLHF. CDR3 DNA sequence: TGTGCCAGCAGCTTCGCTAGCTACTCACCCCTCCACTTT.

This clone has just one count. The rearrangement joins TRBV12-3 or TRBV12-4 to TRBJ2-5, with a weak D call TRBD2 (5 bases). V was trimmed by 5 bases and J by 4 bases, leaving 11 bases between them. This CDR3 region has 13 residues. In DNA form, the CDR3 reads TGTGCCAGCAGTGTCGACTATAGAGAGACCCAGTACTTC. It codes for CASSVDYRETQYF.

The J gene is TRBJ1-1, the V gene TRBV4-2; 10 nucleotides line up with TRBD1. Germline V gene lookup returns CDR1 LGHNA and CDR2 YNFKEQ. The CDR3 runs to 14 residues. V lost 3 bases to trimming and J lost 6 bases; unmatched junction nucleotides: 4. The CDR3 loop is CASSQGDRGPEAFF. The CDR3 DNA reads TGTGCCAGCAGCCAGGGGGACAGGGGCCCTGAAGCTTTCTTT.

The rearrangement links TRBV7-2 to TRBJ1-5; no firm D call. CDR1 SGHTA and CDR2 FQGNSA come from the germline V gene. The CDR3 loop spans 16 amino acids. V lost 4 bases, J lost 4 bases, and 17 bases lay in between. CDR3: CASSSIYLRANQPQHF. The CDR3 DNA reads TGTGCCAGCAGCTCAATCTACCTAAGGGCAAATCAGCCCCAGCATTTT.

V is TRBV19 and J is TRBJ2-7; D unresolved. CDR3 length: 13 residues. Germline values: CDR1 LNHDA, CDR2 SQIVND (reference sequence). Trimming removed 8 bases at V and 2 bases at J, with 13 bases between. The CDR3: CASSPERAYEQYF. The DNA of the CDR3 is TGTGCCAGTTCCCCCGAAAGAGCCTACGAGCAGTACTTC.

CDR3 sequence (DNA): TGTGCCAGCAGCTTGGGGGCAGTAAATCAGCCCCAGCATTTT. Protein: CASSLGAVNQPQHF. The chain has TRBV7-2 and TRBJ1-5; weak D call: TRBD1 (6 bases). The CDR3 sequence is 14 residues long. Germline V gene lookup returns CDR1 SGHTA and CDR2 FQGNSA. V was pared by 3 bases and J by 4 bases, with 10 bases between.

The chain links TRBV12-3 or TRBV12-4 to TRBJ2-7, with TRBD2 identical over 7 bases. The length of the CDR3 is 12 residues. Unmatched junction bases numbered 6, after V lost 4 bases and J lost 9 bases. This chain's CDR3 is CASSWEGKGQYF. As DNA, the CDR3 is TGTGCCAGCAGTTGGGAGGGCAAAGGGCAGTACTTC.

The J gene is TRBJ2-5, the V gene TRBV18; 9 bases align to TRBD2. The CDR3 is 16 residues long. Unmatched junction bases numbered 8, after V lost 1 base and J lost 5 bases. Germline assignment: CDR1 KGHSH and CDR2 LQKENI. The CDR3 protein is CASSPLAGATMETQYF. The CDR3 DNA reads TGTGCCAGCTCACCACTAGCGGGGGCAACTATGGAGACCCAGTACTTC.

The chain couples TRBV5-6 to TRBJ1-3; D may be TRBD1 (6 bases). This CDR3 has 13 amino acids. Germline V gives CDR1 SGHDT, CDR2 YYEEEE. V dropped 0 bases and J dropped 10 bases, with 11 bases sitting between them. The CDR3 DNA sequence: TGTGCCAGCAGCTTGGTCAACAGGGAAACCATATATTTT. Protein: CASSLVNRETIYF.

The rearrangement uses TRBV10-3 and TRBJ1-3; D remains ambiguous. This CDR3 comprises 11 residues. V lost 7 bases and J lost 4, with 5 bases in between. Germline assignment: CDR1 ENHRY and CDR2 SYGVKD. DNA for the CDR3: TGTGCCATCATGGGGGGAAACACCATATATTTT. Translating gives CAIMGGNTIYF.